This T cell receptor (beta chain) was sequenced for a study of T cell responses to AZD1222 COVID-19 vaccine. As for this clone: Its target is not known.

The repertoire was sequenced with immunoSEQ multiplex PCR; TCRdb's copy has only in-frame clones and lacks some. Here the sample spans approximately 99,000 clones, roughly nine tenths being singletons. Findings and caveats of the study: Seropositive at baseline were only a handful of AZD1222 recipients.

This CDR3 is 15 amino acids long. Germline V gene data show CDR1 as MNHEY and CDR2 as SVGEGT. Trimming pared 3 bases from V and 4 bases from J, leaving 13 bases between. The rearrangement joins TRBV6-2 or TRBV6-3 to TRBJ2-1; the D call may be TRBD1 or TRBD2 (5 bases each). The specimen comprised peripheral blood, sampled 28 days after the second AZD1222 dose. This TCR derives from an adult who received the AZD1222 COVID-19 vaccine. The CDR3 loop is CASSYRGGPYNEQFF. The CDR3 DNA reads as TGTGCCAGCAGTTATCGTGGGGGTCCTTACAATGAGCAGTTCTTC.